One T cell receptor beta chain is described in this entry. This entry comes from a study of blood T cell repertoires in COVID-19. Overall study: Both acute and convalescent COVID-19 samples were obtained from the United States, Italy and Spain. Sample material is recorded as cDNA or gDNA derived from T cells, B-cell-depleted T cells, or PBMCs.

CDR3 size: 15 residues. The germline CDR1 and CDR2 sequences are LNHDA and SQIVND (reference sequence). The V end lost 7 bases, the J end lost 3 bases, and 19 bases lay between the germline ends. Original handling: For nucleated cells, counts were estimated from reference gene primer amplification. Profiling relied on immunoSEQ multiplex PCR, and the TCRdb table lists in-frame clones only, not all of them. That table is the source of V, J and clone size, and D and trimming were worked out from the DNA. The sample comprises some 170,000 clones, roughly 88% of which are singletons, and roughly a tenth rests with the top ten.

The sequencing sample was made of peripheral blood. V gene TRBV19 combines with J gene TRBJ2-7, with D possibly being TRBD1 (6 bases). This sequence originates from a woman of 80 years or more with active or convalescent COVID-19. The CDR3 DNA follows: TGTGCCAGTAAACTCTCCCGGGACACCTTCTACGAGCAGTACTTC. Protein sequence: CASKLSRDTFYEQYF.